The 29 T cell receptor beta chains below all came from one sample that was sequenced in a study of blood T cell repertoires in COVID-19. Generated by immunoSEQ multiplex PCR, the TCRdb table keeps only in-frame clones and is missing some. The table lists roughly 100,000 clones, approximately 80% of them singletons. The specimen was peripheral blood. Source of these receptors: a human donor in a cohort sampled during active COVID-19.

The CDR3 DNA follows: TGTGCCAGCAGCTCGGGACTGGGGGTGGATACGCAGTATTTT. Translation: CASSSGLGVDTQYF. The chain has TRBV7-3 and TRBJ2-3, with a possible D match to TRBD2 (6 bases). The V gene's germline CDR1 is SGHTA and CDR2 FQGTGA. Trimming stripped 4 bases from V and 6 bases from J, with 14 bases between. The CDR3 length is 14 residues.

The chain uses TRBV5-1 and TRBJ1-1; 11 bases are a match to TRBD1. The CDR3 sequence is 15 residues long. The junction had 3 bases not matched to a gene; V was cut back by 0 bases and J by 5 bases. The germline V gene encodes CDR1 SGHRS and CDR2 YFSETQ. The CDR3 bases are TGCGCCAGCAGCTTGGGGACAGGGGGCAGGACTGAAGCTTTCTTT. Residues: CASSLGTGGRTEAFF.

The chain employs TRBV28 and TRBJ2-5; perhaps TRBD1 as D (6 bases). Germline assignment: CDR1 MDHEN and CDR2 SYDVKM. Trimming removed 6 bases from V and 4 bases from J, with 15 bases in between. CDR3 size: 14 residues. CDR3 coding DNA: TGTGCCAGCAGAGGGGGTAATGCGGGAGAGACCCAGTACTTC. This encodes CASRGGNAGETQYF.

The chain recombines TRBV2 with TRBJ1-1, with D maybe TRBD1 (5 bases). Germline CDR1 and CDR2: SNHLY and FYNNEI. This CDR3 contains 13 residues. Trimming removed 10 bases from V and 2 bases from J, with 14 bases in between. The CDR3 loop reads CAKRVGGNTEAFF. The DNA for the CDR3 is TGTGCCAAAAGGGTCGGGGGAAACACTGAAGCTTTCTTT.

This sequence joins TRBV11-2 and TRBJ1-2; perhaps TRBD1 as D (6 bases). Trimming shortened V by 5 bases and J by 4 bases, and 17 bases separated the two germline ends. The CDR3 is 15 amino acids. Germline-derived CDR1 and CDR2 are SGHAT and FQNNGV. CDR3 coding DNA: TGTGCCAGCAGCCACGCAGGGGTCTCAACCTATGGCTACACCTTC. It specifies CASSHAGVSTYGYTF.

The rearrangement links TRBV9 to TRBJ2-3; 7 nucleotides align to TRBD2. The germline V gene encodes CDR1 SGDLS and CDR2 YYNGEE. The CDR3 loop spans 14 amino acids. Germline trimming cut 3 bases from V and 3 bases from J; bases unmatched to any gene: 4. The CDR3 DNA sequence: TGTGCCAGCAGCGCGGGGGGTTGGACAGATACGCAGTATTTT. This codes for CASSAGGWTDTQYF.

V is TRBV7-9 and J is TRBJ2-5, with D tentatively TRBD2 (6 bases). This CDR3 is built from 15 residues. Germline V gene sequence: CDR1 SEHNR, CDR2 FQNEAQ (reference sequence). Trimming removed 1 base at V and 5 bases at J, with 14 bases between. CDR3 in DNA: TGTGCCAGCAGCTTAGGGGACTCCGGCCAGGAGACCCAGTACTTC. It is translated as CASSLGDSGQETQYF.

The V and J genes are TRBV5-4 and TRBJ2-5; D gene ambiguous. Germline loops: CDR1 SGHNT, CDR2 YYREEE (reference sequence). CDR3 size: 13 residues. Trimming took 0 bases from V and 4 from J, leaving 7 bases between them. CDR3 residues: CASSLESVETQYF. CDR3 nucleotides: TGTGCCAGCAGCTTGGAATCTGTAGAGACCCAGTACTTC.

The chain employs TRBV5-1 and TRBJ2-3; TRBD2 matches at 9 bases. Germline assignment: CDR1 SGHRS and CDR2 YFSETQ. The CDR3 length is 14 residues. V gave up 5 bases and J gave up 4 bases; unmatched junction bases: 5. The CDR3 sequence is CASRPGLASDTQYF. The CDR3 region has the DNA TGCGCCAGCAGACCGGGACTAGCTTCAGATACGCAGTATTTT.

This chain joins TRBV5-1 and TRBJ2-1; tentatively, D is TRBD2 (5 bases). This CDR3 comprises 15 residues. V was pared by 4 bases and J by 4 bases, with 15 bases between. Germline values: CDR1 SGHRS, CDR2 YFSETQ. This CDR3 is CASSDSTGLYNEQFF. CDR3 coding DNA: TGCGCCAGCAGCGACTCAACCGGACTGTACAATGAGCAGTTCTTC.

This clone was counted once. This rearrangement joins TRBV7-7 to TRBJ2-2; 7 nucleotides align to TRBD1. The CDR3 covers 15 residues. V was clipped by 5 bases and J by 5 bases; unmatched bases: 8. Germline V gives CDR1 SSHAT, CDR2 FNYEAQ (reference sequence). The CDR3 DNA follows: TGTGCCAGCAGCAAATCGACAGGGTCAACCGGGGAGCTGTTTTTT. It is translated as CASSKSTGSTGELFF.

This chain joins TRBV9 and TRBJ1-5, with D unclear. The CDR3 contains 15 residues. Trimming took off 0 bases at V and 2 bases at J, with 9 bases between the two ends. Per the germline V gene, CDR1 is SGDLS and CDR2 is YYNGEE. The CDR3 loop is CASSVAERGNQPQHF. For the CDR3, the DNA is TGTGCCAGCAGCGTAGCAGAGAGGGGCAATCAGCCCCAGCATTTT.

J is TRBJ1-1 and V is TRBV19; the D is unclear. The CDR3 loop spans 13 amino acids. Germline V gives CDR1 LNHDA, CDR2 SQIVND (reference sequence). V was pared by 3 bases and J by 8 bases, with 13 bases between. In DNA form, the CDR3 reads TGTGCCAGTAGTATTTCCGCGGTAGCCGAAGCTTTCTTT. Translation gives CASSISAVAEAFF.

The chain combines TRBV6-5 with TRBJ1-2; 7 positions match TRBD1. The CDR3 is made up of 15 amino acids. Losses at the gene ends were 0 bases for V and 5 bases for J; bases not matched to a gene: 6. The germline gives CDR1 MNHEY, CDR2 SVGAGI. The CDR3 DNA sequence: TGTGCCAGCAGTTACTCGCGGGACAGACGATATGGCTACACCTTC. Encoded protein: CASSYSRDRRYGYTF.

This chain uses TRBV5-1 with TRBJ2-5; 8 positions match TRBD2. In germline, CDR1 is SGHRS, CDR2 YFSETQ. This CDR3 contains 18 residues. V trimming: 5 bases; J trimming: 4 bases; junction bases outside the gene matches: 19. CDR3 nucleotides: TGCGCCAGCAGTTCGAACAAAGCGGGGGTGACCTCAAGAGAGACCCAGTACTTC. Protein product: CASSSNKAGVTSRETQYF.

This clone was detected a few times. The chain combines TRBV7-2 with TRBJ1-5, with TRBD1 matching over 8 bases. There are 15 residues in the CDR3. Trimming took 4 bases from V and 3 from J; bases not matched to a gene: 5. Per the germline V gene, CDR1 is SGHTA and CDR2 is FQGNSA. CDR3: CASSSDRANNQPQHF. CDR3 nucleotides: TGTGCCAGCAGCTCGGACAGGGCAAACAATCAGCCCCAGCATTTT.

The gene calls are TRBV28 and TRBJ1-1; D perhaps matches TRBD1 (6 bases). The germline V and J ends were trimmed by 8 bases and 1 base, with 23 bases remaining between them. This CDR3 region has 17 residues. The germline gives CDR1 MDHEN, CDR2 SYDVKM. The CDR3 here is CASPSRGETGGNTEAFF. The CDR3 coding sequence is TGTGCCAGCCCCTCCCGAGGGGAGACAGGCGGGAACACTGAAGCTTTCTTT.

This rearrangement joins TRBV6-2 or TRBV6-3 to TRBJ2-7, with D possibly matching TRBD2 (5 bases). Looked up from germline, CDR1 is MNHEY and CDR2 is SVGEGT. Trimming removed 1 base from V and 3 bases from J, with 10 bases in between. This CDR3 region has 14 residues. The CDR3 sequence: CASSYYPGLYEQYF. CDR3 DNA: TGTGCCAGCAGTTACTACCCAGGACTCTACGAGCAGTACTTC.

The CDR3 is CASSLRLGRTGELFF. The DNA of the CDR3 is TGTGCCAGCAGCCTCAGACTAGGCCGCACCGGGGAGCTGTTTTTT. The J gene is TRBJ2-2, the V gene TRBV7-9, with a tentative D call TRBD2 (6 bases). CDR3 size: 15 residues. Germline-derived CDR1 and CDR2 are SEHNR and FQNEAQ (reference sequence). The V end was cut by 5 bases, the J end by 4 bases, with 14 bases between.

V is TRBV27 and J is TRBJ2-5; tentative D call: TRBD2 (7 bases). The V gene lost 6 bases and the J gene lost 5 bases, with 16 bases spanning the gap. The CDR3 length is 14 residues. Germline lookup yields CDR1 MNHEY and CDR2 SMNVEV (reference sequence). CDR3 region: CASSFLGGRETQYF. CDR3 coding DNA: TGTGCCAGCAGCTTTTTGGGGGGGCGGGAGACCCAGTACTTC.

The chain is built from TRBV19 and TRBJ1-1; 8 nucleotides line up with TRBD1. J lost 0 bases, V lost 8 bases, and 8 bases had no gene match. CDR1 LNHDA and CDR2 SQIVND come from the germline V gene (reference sequence). This CDR3 spans 15 amino acids. As DNA, the CDR3 is TGTGCCAGTCGTGTCGGGACAGGATTGAACACTGAAGCTTTCTTT. It yields the protein CASRVGTGLNTEAFF.

This CDR3 is CASSFRQGANTEAFF. The CDR3 bases are TGTGCCAGCAGCTTTAGACAGGGGGCGAACACTGAAGCTTTCTTT. This chain uses TRBV7-9 with TRBJ1-1, with 10 bases that match TRBD1. CDR3 length: 15 residues. Looked up from germline, CDR1 is SEHNR and CDR2 is FQNEAQ (reference sequence). Losses at the gene ends were 3 bases for V and 1 base for J; bases not matched to a gene: 2.

This clone was detected only once. This rearrangement joins TRBV19 to TRBJ1-4; 7 bases agree with TRBD1. The CDR3 is made up of 14 amino acids. Germline trimming cut 6 bases from V and 5 bases from J; bases unmatched to any gene: 6. Germline CDR1 and CDR2: LNHDA and SQIVND (reference sequence). The CDR3: CASSEGTANEKLFF. CDR3 in DNA: TGTGCCAGTAGCGAAGGGACAGCAAATGAAAAACTGTTTTTT. The complete variable domain, with remaining parts taken from reference TRBV19 and TRBJ1-4, reads DGGITQSPKYLFRKEGQNVTLSCEQNLNHDAMYWYRQDPGQGLRLIYYSQIVNDFQKGDIAEGYSVSREKKESFPLTVTSAQKNPTAFYLCASSEGTANEKLFFGSGTQLSVL.

The sample holds one count of this clone. V usage is TRBV19 and J usage is TRBJ1-1; TRBD1 is a possible D gene (6 bases). The CDR3 consists of 16 residues. Germline assignment: CDR1 LNHDA and CDR2 SQIVND (reference sequence). V lost 3 bases and J 1 base, leaving 15 bases between the germline ends. CDR3 DNA sequence: TGTGCCAGTAGTATGGGCAGGGGAGTTGGGAACACTGAAGCTTTCTTT. This encodes CASSMGRGVGNTEAFF.

This chain joins TRBV5-1 and TRBJ1-1; 7 bases line up with TRBD1. This CDR3 has 14 residues. Trimming cost V 0 bases and J 6 bases; bases outside gene matches: 5. Germline CDR1 reads SGHRS; CDR2 reads YFSETQ. The CDR3 nucleotides read TGCGCCAGCAGCTTGGAGCAGGGGGTATCTGAAGCTTTCTTT. It specifies CASSLEQGVSEAFF.

V and J are TRBV6-2 or TRBV6-3 and TRBJ1-2; no clear D gene. Trimming pared 2 bases from V and 4 bases from J, leaving 8 bases between. Germline V gene data show CDR1 as MNHEY and CDR2 as SVGEGT. The CDR3 consists of 13 residues. The CDR3: CASSYARLYGYTF. CDR3 in DNA: TGTGCCAGCAGTTACGCGCGCCTCTATGGCTACACCTTC.

The chain recombines TRBV9 with TRBJ2-1, with 7 bases matching TRBD1. Looked up from germline, CDR1 is SGDLS and CDR2 is YYNGEE. The CDR3 consists of 14 residues. The junction had 6 bases not matched to a gene; V was cut back by 0 bases and J by 9 bases. Here the CDR3 DNA reads TGTGCCAGCAGCGTAGGCCTCACAGGGGCTGAGCAGTTCTTC. As protein: CASSVGLTGAEQFF. Combining the CDR3 with reference TRBV9 and TRBJ2-1 gives the whole variable domain DSGVTQTPKHLITATGQRVTLRCSPRSGDLSVYWYQQSLDQGLQFLIQYYNGEERAKGNILERFSAQQFPDLHSELNLSSLELGDSALYFCASSVGLTGAEQFFGPGTRLTVL.

The chain uses TRBV12-3 or TRBV12-4 and TRBJ2-4; no definite D call. Trimming left V 5 bases short and J 9 bases short, with 11 bases between. The CDR3 sequence is 12 residues long. CDR3 residues: CASSPDRTIQYF. The CDR3 region has the DNA TGTGCCAGCAGTCCAGATCGTACCATTCAGTACTTC.

The rearrangement uses TRBV23-1 and TRBJ1-6; D may be TRBD1 (6 bases). TRBV23-1 is marked as an open reading frame, function uncertain. The CDR3 sequence is 13 residues long. V dropped 7 bases and J dropped 5 bases, with 9 bases sitting between them. This CDR3 is CASKGTHNSPLHF. The CDR3 nucleotides read TGCGCCAGCAAGGGGACACATAATTCACCCCTCCACTTT.